This TCR beta chain was obtained from a study of blood T cell repertoires in COVID-19. Overall study: Some COVID-19 samples were acute and others convalescent; all came from the United States, Italy and Spain. T cells, B-cell-depleted T cells, or PBMCs supplied cDNA or gDNA.

A few counts support this clone. In the authors' workflow: Amplification of reference gene primers was used by the study to estimate nucleated cell counts. Some clones are missing from TCRdb's copy, which holds only in-frame ones; the method was immunoSEQ multiplex PCR. V, J and clone size reflect that table, while D and trimming were determined from the DNA. In the table there are about 260,000 clones, 88% of which are singletons. The CDR3 covers 12 residues. Trimming left V 2 bases short and J 9 bases short, with 10 bases between. CDR1 is WNHNN, CDR2 SYGVQD, per germline (reference sequence). The sequencing input was peripheral blood. The clonotype originates from a human donor in a cohort sampled during active COVID-19. V and J are TRBV10-1 and TRBJ1-1; D is uncertain. In DNA form, the CDR3 reads TGCGCCAGCAGTGAGGGGGAGGCTAAAGCTTTCTTT. It translates to CASSEGEAKAFF.